This T cell receptor beta chain was documented in a study of control samples from healthy donors and cancer patients. V was pared by 3 bases and J by 7 bases, with 0 bases of the junction left unmatched. Per germline, CDR1 SGHKS and CDR2 YYEKEE (reference sequence). There are 13 residues in the CDR3. The method was immunoSEQ multiplex PCR; TCRdb's version includes in-frame clones alone and lacks a portion of them. This table has 50,000 or so clones, 80% to 90% appearing once. The chain is built from TRBV5-5 and TRBJ2-2, with 10 bases aligning to TRBD1. This receptor was identified in a woman aged 50 to 60 with lung cancer. The sequencing input was PBMCs. The CDR3 DNA sequence: TGTGCCAGCAGCTGGGACAGGGGCGGGGAGCTGTTTTTT. Amino acid sequence: CASSWDRGGELFF.